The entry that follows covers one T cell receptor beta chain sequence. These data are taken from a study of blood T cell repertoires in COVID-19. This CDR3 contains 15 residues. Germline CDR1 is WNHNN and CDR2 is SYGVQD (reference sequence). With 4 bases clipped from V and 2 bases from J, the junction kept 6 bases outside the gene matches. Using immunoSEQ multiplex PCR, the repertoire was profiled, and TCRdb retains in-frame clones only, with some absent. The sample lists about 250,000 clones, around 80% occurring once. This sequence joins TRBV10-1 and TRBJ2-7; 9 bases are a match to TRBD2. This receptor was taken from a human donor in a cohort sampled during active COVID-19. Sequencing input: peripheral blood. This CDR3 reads CASSVEASGTYEQYF. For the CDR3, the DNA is TGCGCCAGCAGTGTAGAGGCTAGCGGGACCTACGAGCAGTACTTC.